Below, 17 T cell receptor beta chains from the same sample are listed, as sequenced in a study of T cell repertoires in ileal Crohn's disease. The assay was immunoSEQ multiplex PCR, and TCRdb's table has in-frame clones only and misses some. Of about 4,300 clones in the sample, almost 80% were seen once. Input material: ileal tissue. Source of these receptors: an adult with Crohn's disease.

This clone was observed once. The gene calls are TRBV5-1 and TRBJ2-1, with 9 positions matching TRBD2. The V gene end was trimmed by 6 bases and the J gene end by 4 bases; junction bases not matched to a gene: 8. The CDR3 contains 15 residues. Per the germline V gene, CDR1 is SGHRS and CDR2 is YFSETQ. The CDR3, as DNA: TGCGCCAGCACCAGCAGCGGGGGGATTTACAATGAGCAGTTCTTC. Protein sequence: CASTSSGGIYNEQFF. The variable domain in full, with the rest retrieved from reference TRBV5-1 and TRBJ2-1, is KAGVTQTPRYLIKTRGQQVTLSCSPISGHRSVSWYQQTPGQGLQFLFEYFSETQRNKGNFPGRFSGRQFSNSRSEMNVSTLELGDSALYLCASTSSGGIYNEQFFGPGTRLTVL.

A word on this clone: A far larger clone is one base from this, pointing to a likely read error. The V and J genes are TRBV10-2 and TRBJ2-1, with 7 bases matching TRBD2. The CDR3 covers 14 residues. The germline V gene encodes CDR1 WSHSY and CDR2 SAAADI. CDR3 sequence reads: CASSGLASYNELFF. The DNA of the CDR3 is TGCGCCAGCAGTGGACTAGCCTCCTACAATGAGCTGTTCTTC.

This clone has a handful of counts. Here the CDR3 reads CASSRRGSEGEKLFF. CDR3 DNA sequence: TGTGCCAGCAGTAGGAGGGGATCGGAAGGTGAAAAACTGTTTTTT. The chain has TRBV2 and TRBJ1-4; D is possibly TRBD1 (5 bases). With 5 bases removed from V and 7 bases from J, the gap between germline ends came to 17 bases. The CDR3 spans 15 residues. Germline CDR1 SNHLY, CDR2 FYNNEI.

This chain uses TRBV6-1 with TRBJ1-5; maybe TRBD1 (6 bases). The CDR3 loop spans 13 amino acids. From germline, CDR1 is MNHNS and CDR2 SASEGT. The ends were cut back, 10 bases at V and 3 bases at J, with 13 bases in the middle. The CDR3: CATKQGVNQPQHF. The CDR3 DNA reads as TGTGCCACTAAACAGGGCGTCAATCAGCCCCAGCATTTT.

The chain couples TRBV6-6 to TRBJ2-5; D possibly corresponds to TRBD2 (6 bases). This CDR3 contains 13 residues. CDR1 MNHNY and CDR2 SVGAGI come from the germline V gene (reference sequence). Trimming shortened V by 6 bases and J by 1 base, and 9 bases separated the two germline ends. As DNA, the CDR3 is TGTGCCAGCAGCCGGGGGTCCCAAGAGACCCAGTACTTC. It yields the protein CASSRGSQETQYF.

The V and J genes are TRBV5-1 and TRBJ1-1; weak D call: TRBD1 (6 bases). Between the trimmed V and J ends, which lost 4 bases and 1 base, there was a span of 11 bases. Germline assignment: CDR1 SGHRS and CDR2 YFSETQ. The CDR3 runs 14 residues. The DNA for the CDR3 is TGCGCCAGCAGCCCGAGGGGACAGAACACTGAAGCTTTCTTT. This gives the protein CASSPRGQNTEAFF.

The chain carries TRBV7-8 and TRBJ2-1; a weak D match, TRBD2 (6 bases). Germline CDR1 reads SGHVS; CDR2 reads FQNEAQ. The V end lost 5 bases, the J end lost 8 bases, and 31 bases lay between the germline ends. The CDR3 has 19 amino acids. The CDR3 region is CASSRDAGLQQPGADEQFF. CDR3 DNA: TGTGCCAGCAGCCGCGACGCGGGGCTGCAGCAACCGGGAGCAGATGAGCAGTTCTTC.

The chain is built from TRBV5-4 and TRBJ2-3, with D possibly matching TRBD1 (6 bases). V lost 5 bases and J 2 bases, leaving 9 bases between the germline ends. CDR1 is SGHNT and CDR2 is YYREEE in the germline V gene (reference sequence). This CDR3 spans 13 amino acids. The CDR3 loop reads CASRDSVTDTQYF. CDR3 in DNA: TGTGCCAGCAGGGACAGTGTCACAGATACGCAGTATTTT.

With respect to this clone: At the DNA level, this CDR3 is encoded by other sequences in the same sample as well. The chain carries TRBV6-1 and TRBJ1-2; no definite D call. Germline-derived CDR1 and CDR2 are MNHNS and SASEGT. Deletions cut 0 bases from V and 4 bases from J, with 3 bases between. This CDR3 has 12 amino acids. The CDR3 is CASSEASYGYTF. The CDR3 bases are TGTGCCAGCAGTGAAGCCAGCTATGGCTACACCTTC.

This clone was seen a single time. V usage is TRBV28 and J usage is TRBJ2-5; 11 bases line up with TRBD2. The CDR3 consists of 14 residues. The V segment lost 3 bases and the J segment 9 bases; nucleotides outside the gene matches: 6. Germline V gene data show CDR1 as MDHEN and CDR2 as SYDVKM. CDR3 loop: CASSLGLAAGAQYF. The CDR3 DNA reads as TGTGCCAGCAGTTTGGGACTAGCGGCTGGGGCCCAGTACTTC.

The V gene is TRBV10-3, the J gene TRBJ1-5; no firm D call. Trimming cost V 5 bases and J 0 bases, with 5 bases left between them. Germline CDR1 is ENHRY and CDR2 is SYGVKD. This CDR3 region has 13 residues. The CDR3 coding sequence is TGTGCCATCAGTCACAATAGCAATCAGCCCCAGCATTTT. This translates into CAISHNSNQPQHF.

Only one count was recorded for this clone. The V gene is TRBV13, the J gene TRBJ2-3; no definite D call. Germline loops: CDR1 PRHDT, CDR2 FYEKMQ (reference sequence). CDR3 length: 17 amino acids. V lost 3 bases to trimming and J lost 5 bases, with 21 bases between them. The CDR3 region has the DNA TGTGCCAGCAGCTTGTACTCGCGACGGCGGTCTGGAGATACGCAGTATTTT. Translated, it gives CASSLYSRRRSGDTQYF.

This clone was detected a few times. The V and J genes are TRBV6-5 and TRBJ1-4; TRBD1 agrees at 8 bases. Germline CDR1 reads MNHEY; CDR2 reads SVGAGI. V was clipped by 2 bases and J by 8 bases; unmatched bases: 4. This CDR3 is built from 14 residues. CDR3 nucleotides: TGTGCCAGCAGTTACGACAGGGGCAAGGAAAAACTGTTTTTT. The encoded protein is CASSYDRGKEKLFF.

This chain uses TRBV18 with TRBJ1-5; 9 bases agree with TRBD1. Germline loops: CDR1 KGHSH, CDR2 LQKENI. V lost 6 bases, J lost 4 bases, and 4 bases stayed unmatched. The CDR3 runs to 14 residues. The CDR3 here is CASSRTGENQPQHF. As DNA, the CDR3 is TGTGCCAGCTCGCGGACAGGGGAAAATCAGCCCCAGCATTTT.

This chain links TRBV10-3 with TRBJ2-7; possible D gene TRBD1, 5 bases. Deletions cut 6 bases from V and 7 bases from J, with 19 bases between. Germline lookup yields CDR1 ENHRY and CDR2 SYGVKD. This CDR3 comprises 14 residues. CDR3 region: CAIRTGGPLGEQYF. CDR3 DNA: TGTGCCATCAGAACAGGTGGACCCCTTGGGGAGCAGTACTTC.

On this clone itself: Relative to the germline gene, one junction end is altered; a read error may explain this. The sample holds other DNA sequences that translate to the same CDR3. The V call is TRBV6-5, the J call TRBJ1-6, with TRBD1 matching over 8 bases. CDR1 is MNHEY and CDR2 is SVGAGI in the germline V gene. CDR3 length: 14 amino acids. CDR3 amino acids: CASSGTGYNSPLHF. CDR3 bases: TGTGCCAGCAGTGGGACAGGTTATAATTCCCCCCTCCACTTT.

This chain uses TRBV6-1 with TRBJ1-5, with a tentative D call TRBD1 (6 bases). Germline CDR1 and CDR2: MNHNS and SASEGT. This CDR3 spans 14 amino acids. Deletions cut 3 bases from V and 3 bases from J, with 9 bases between. Written as DNA, the CDR3 is TGTGCCAGCAGTGAGACAGGTTACAATCAGCCCCAGCATTTT. Translating it yields CASSETGYNQPQHF.